The 6 T cell receptor beta chains listed next were all sequenced from one sample in a study of T cell responses to AZD1222 COVID-19 vaccine. Data came from immunoSEQ multiplex PCR; TCRdb stores just in-frame clones and leaves some out. The sample holds 120,000 to 150,000 clones, approximately 90% seen once. The sample consisted of peripheral blood, taken on day 0 of AZD1222 vaccination. The source is an adult in good health.

The chain combines TRBV6-6 with TRBJ1-4, with D possibly being TRBD1 (5 bases). This CDR3 spans 16 amino acids. CDR1 and CDR2 from the germline V gene are MNHNY and SVGAGI (reference sequence). V was clipped by 5 bases and J by 8 bases, with 21 bases between them. This CDR3 reads CASSTSTGTPGEKLFF. The CDR3 DNA follows: TGTGCCAGCAGTACCTCGACCGGGACTCCGGGGGAAAAACTGTTTTTT.

V is TRBV2 and J is TRBJ2-2; D is unresolved. This CDR3 contains 14 residues. Per germline, CDR1 SNHLY and CDR2 FYNNEI. The germline V and J ends were trimmed by 3 bases and 6 bases, with 11 bases remaining between them. In nucleotides, the CDR3 is TGTGCCAGCAGTGACCCCGCGAGTCCCGGGGAGCTGTTTTTT. This gives the protein CASSDPASPGELFF.

The gene calls are TRBV7-9 and TRBJ1-6, with 8 bases lining up with TRBD1. The V and J ends lost 5 bases and 7 bases, in that order; junction bases with no gene match: 7. Per germline, CDR1 SEHNR and CDR2 FQNEAQ (reference sequence). CDR3 length: 15 amino acids. The CDR3 region has the DNA TGTGCCAGCAGCCCATCGGGACAGGACAATTCACCCCTCCACTTT. Protein sequence: CASSPSGQDNSPLHF.

This rearrangement joins TRBV7-9 to TRBJ2-6; 7 bases agree with TRBD2. With V trimmed by 3 bases and J by 1 base, 3 bases remained unmatched. The germline gives CDR1 SEHNR, CDR2 FQNEAQ (reference sequence). The length of the CDR3 is 16 residues. The DNA of the CDR3 is TGTGCCAGCAGCTTGTCGGGGGGTTCTGGGGCCAACGTCCTGACTTTC. It codes for CASSLSGGSGANVLTF.

The J gene is TRBJ1-6, the V gene TRBV7-8, with D perhaps matching TRBD1 (5 bases). The V end lost 1 base, the J end lost 8 bases, and 6 bases lay between the germline ends. This CDR3 is built from 13 residues. Germline V gene sequence: CDR1 SGHVS, CDR2 FQNEAQ. The CDR3, as DNA: TGTGCCAGCAGCTTAGGGGGCGATTCACCCCTCCACTTT. Residues: CASSLGGDSPLHF.

The chain joins TRBV7-9 to TRBJ1-5; a possible D gene is TRBD1 (6 bases). Germline CDR1 reads SEHNR; CDR2 reads FQNEAQ (reference sequence). The CDR3 consists of 13 residues. Trimming removed 4 bases from V and 7 bases from J, with 11 bases in between. CDR3 nucleotide sequence: TGTGCCAGCAGCTCCGAGGGGGTGCAGCCCCAGCATTTT. Translated: CASSSEGVQPQHF. Together with reference TRBV7-9 and TRBJ1-5, the CDR3 gives the full variable domain: DTGVSQNPRHKITKRGQNVTFRCDPISEHNRLYWYRQTLGQGPEFLTYFQNEAQLEKSRLLSDRFSAERPKGSFSTLEIQRTEQGDSAMYLCASSSEGVQPQHFGDGTRLSIL.